This TCR beta chain is drawn from a study of shared clonotypes between healthy human individuals. CD45RO-negative CD8 cells positively selected for CCR7 made up the naive population, which excluded terminally differentiated effector memory CD45RA+ cells. Everyone who donated was a Caucasian adult who lived in Nashville, Tennessee. Comments on this clone: Its antigen is as yet unknown.

Trimming at V came to 5 bases and at J to 1 base, leaving 7 bases not matched to a gene. From germline, CDR1 is SEHNR and CDR2 FQNEAQ (reference sequence). The CDR3 is 15 amino acids. Study-level results: Larger estimated richness was generally recorded for naive subsets relative to memory subsets. A small donor pool kept down the genetic and exposure-history diversity that was represented. Apart from blood, nothing was sampled; tissue repertoires likely differ.

TCRdb's copy holds only in-frame clones and misses some; the assay was immunoSEQ multiplex PCR. Among roughly 2 million clones listed, approximately 94% were seen once. V and J are TRBV7-9 and TRBJ2-7; TRBD2 aligns across 8 bases. The sequencing sample was made of naive CD8+ T cells sorted from blood. The receptor's source is a man between 18 and 29 years old in good health. In nucleotides, the CDR3 is TGTGCCAGCAGCCCCCTAGCGGGCAAATCCTACGAGCAGTACTTC. Its protein product is CASSPLAGKSYEQYF.